Shown below are 20 T cell receptor beta chains from a single sample sequenced in a study of cytomegalovirus exposure and HLA in healthy donors. Primers included in the PCR were 60 Vbeta and 13 Jbeta primers. Clones were read by immunoSEQ multiplex PCR, and TCRdb kept only the in-frame ones, dropping some. Among fewer than 200,000 clones listed, approximately 80% were seen once. Sample: PBMCs. These receptors were taken from a man aged 18 to 30 in good health and CMV-seropositive.

The gene calls are TRBV27 and TRBJ2-1, with 10 bases that match TRBD2. Germline values: CDR1 MNHEY, CDR2 SMNVEV (reference sequence). V lost 5 bases and J lost 6; bases outside the gene matches: 10. This CDR3 has 16 amino acids. The CDR3 DNA reads TGTGCCAGCAGTCTAACCCCTAGCGGGAGTGGCAATGAGCAGTTCTTC. Translated, it gives CASSLTPSGSGNEQFF.

This clone was seen more than once but under ten times. The rearrangement joins TRBV10-3 to TRBJ2-3; D unclear. The CDR3 length is 11 residues. Deletions cut 10 bases from V and 3 bases from J, with 8 bases between. Germline lookup yields CDR1 ENHRY and CDR2 SYGVKD. The CDR3 DNA follows: TGTGCCACCGCCGGGACAGATACGCAGTATTTT. It encodes CATAGTDTQYF.

CDR3 residues: CASRKTGSYNSPLHF. The CDR3 nucleotides read TGTGCCAGCAGGAAGACAGGGTCCTATAATTCACCCCTCCACTTT. The chain has TRBV6-5 and TRBJ1-6; 7 nucleotides align to TRBD1. Germline values: CDR1 MNHEY, CDR2 SVGAGI. The V and J ends lost 6 bases and 1 base, in that order; junction bases with no gene match: 3. This CDR3 contains 15 residues.

The chain couples TRBV7-3 to TRBJ2-1; 9 bases align to TRBD2. The CDR3 totals 16 residues. Trimming took 4 bases from V and 6 from J; bases not matched to a gene: 10. Germline CDR1 reads SGHTA; CDR2 reads FQGTGA. The CDR3 DNA reads as TGTGCCAGCAGCTCCGTGGGACTAGCAGGCCCCAATGAGCAGTTCTTC. This gives the protein CASSSVGLAGPNEQFF.

The CDR3: CASSAVGGTQETQYF. In nucleotides, the CDR3 is TGTGCCAGCAGTGCCGTGGGGGGGACACAAGAGACCCAGTACTTC. The chain combines TRBV6-4 with TRBJ2-5; possibly TRBD2 for D (7 bases). The length of the CDR3 is 15 residues. Between the trimmed V and J ends, which lost 4 bases and 2 bases, there was a span of 14 bases. CDR1 is MRHNA, CDR2 SNTAGT, per germline.

V usage is TRBV7-3 and J usage is TRBJ2-5; tentative D call: TRBD2 (6 bases). The CDR3 has 14 amino acids. V lost 2 bases and J lost 5, with 12 bases in between. CDR1 and CDR2 from the germline V gene are SGHTA and FQGTGA. In nucleotides, the CDR3 is TGTGCCAGCAGCTTATTAGGAGGGCAGGAGACCCAGTACTTC. Amino acid sequence: CASSLLGGQETQYF.

The rearrangement joins TRBV27 to TRBJ2-1, with 8 bases aligning to TRBD2. The germline V gene encodes CDR1 MNHEY and CDR2 SMNVEV (reference sequence). The CDR3 totals 13 residues. After removal of 7 bases from V and 9 bases from J, the junction contained 8 bases not matched to a gene. CDR3 in DNA: TGTGCCAGCACAACCGGGACTAGGAGTGAGCAGTTCTTC. It codes for CASTTGTRSEQFF.

The chain uses TRBV4-3 and TRBJ2-1, with D uncertain. This CDR3 has 14 amino acids. Germline CDR1 and CDR2: LGHNA and YSLEER. V lost 0 bases and J lost 8, with 11 bases in between. In DNA form, the CDR3 reads TGCGCCAGCAGCCAAGATATGGCATCCGATGAGCAGTTCTTC. Its translation is CASSQDMASDEQFF.

The DNA of the CDR3 is TGCAGTGCTAGAGCCCCGGAGACCCAGTACTTC. As protein: CSARAPETQYF. This chain uses TRBV20-1 with TRBJ2-5; D remains unclear. CDR3 size: 11 residues. V shed 1 base and J shed 5 bases, with 5 bases lying between them. CDR1 and CDR2 (germline): DFQATT, SNEGSKA (reference sequence).

The V and J genes are TRBV11-2 and TRBJ1-1; 7 bases agree with TRBD1. V trimming: 4 bases; J trimming: 3 bases; junction bases outside the gene matches: 17. The CDR3 has 18 residues. Germline lookup yields CDR1 SGHAT and CDR2 FQNNGV. The CDR3 DNA follows: TGTGCCAGCAGCTCTCATCGGCAGGGAAAGGGGGCGGACACTGAAGCTTTCTTT. The encoded protein is CASSSHRQGKGADTEAFF.

The chain uses TRBV10-3 and TRBJ1-2; a possible D gene is TRBD1 (6 bases). The germline V and J ends were trimmed by 0 bases and 1 base, with 18 bases remaining between them. This CDR3 has 18 residues. Germline CDR1 ENHRY, CDR2 SYGVKD. CDR3 in amino acids: CAISESGGGRGGNYGYTF. The DNA for the CDR3 is TGTGCCATCAGTGAGTCGGGCGGGGGGCGCGGAGGTAACTATGGCTACACCTTC.

The chain couples TRBV6-5 to TRBJ2-1; 7 bases agree with TRBD1. The CDR3 has 11 amino acids. Germline V lookup: CDR1 MNHEY, CDR2 SVGAGI. V shed 6 bases, J shed 10 bases, and the junction held 3 bases outside the gene matches. CDR3 loop: CASSRGSEQFF. The CDR3 nucleotides are TGTGCCAGCAGCAGGGGGAGCGAGCAGTTCTTC.

V gene TRBV2 combines with J gene TRBJ1-1; no reliable D call. CDR3 length: 14 amino acids. V dropped 7 bases and J dropped 3 bases, with 15 bases sitting between them. Germline CDR1 and CDR2: SNHLY and FYNNEI. Here the CDR3 DNA reads TGTGCCAGCAACTTAAGGGCCGGGGACACTGAAGCTTTCTTT. Translating gives CASNLRAGDTEAFF. The full variable domain, its missing parts supplied by reference TRBV2 and TRBJ1-1, is EPEVTQTPSHQVTQMGQEVILRCVPISNHLYFYWYRQILGQKVEFLVSFYNNEISEKSEIFDDQFSVERPDGSNFTLKIRSTKLEDSAMYFCASNLRAGDTEAFFGQGTRLTVV.

The chain employs TRBV5-1 and TRBJ2-1; 15 bases fit TRBD2. Germline CDR1 is SGHRS and CDR2 is YFSETQ. CDR3 length: 19 amino acids. Trimming removed 5 bases from V and 7 bases from J; junction bases left unmatched: 16. This CDR3 is CASSLPGLAGGWKENEQFF. In nucleotides, the CDR3 is TGCGCCAGCAGTTTACCGGGACTAGCGGGAGGTTGGAAGGAGAATGAGCAGTTCTTC.

The chain has TRBV27 and TRBJ1-1; D is uncertain. The CDR3 totals 15 residues. The germline V and J ends were trimmed by 4 bases and 5 bases, with 17 bases remaining between them. Per the germline V gene, CDR1 is MNHEY and CDR2 is SMNVEV (reference sequence). The chain's CDR3 is CASSSFVSPGTEAFF. The CDR3 bases are TGTGCCAGCAGTTCCTTTGTCAGTCCGGGAACTGAAGCTTTCTTT.

A few counts support this clone. V usage is TRBV5-5 and J usage is TRBJ2-1, with 11 bases matching TRBD1. V shed 4 bases and J 5 bases; nucleotides not matched to a gene: 2. The CDR3 covers 14 residues. The germline CDR1 and CDR2 sequences are SGHKS and YYEKEE (reference sequence). The CDR3 here is CASSRTGGHNEQFF. CDR3 coding DNA: TGTGCCAGCAGCCGGACAGGGGGCCACAATGAGCAGTTCTTC. The full variable domain, in which reference TRBV5-5 and TRBJ2-1 provide the parts outside the CDR3, is DAGVTQSPTHLIKTRGQQVTLRCSPISGHKSVSWYQQVLGQGPQFIFQYYEKEERGRGNFPDRFSARQFPNYSSELNVNALLLGDSALYLCASSRTGGHNEQFFGPGTRLTVL.

A few counts support this clone. In DNA form, the CDR3 reads TGTGCCAGCAGCGTAGCTACGGGGTCGATCCTGGGGGGCTACACCTTC. It translates to CASSVATGSILGGYTF. J is TRBJ1-2 and V is TRBV9; D gene ambiguous. The CDR3 has 16 residues. Germline CDR1 reads SGDLS; CDR2 reads YYNGEE. Between the trimmed V and J ends, which lost 0 bases and 8 bases, there was a span of 20 bases. Based on the CDR3 plus reference TRBV9 and TRBJ1-2, the full variable domain is DSGVTQTPKHLITATGQRVTLRCSPRSGDLSVYWYQQSLDQGLQFLIQYYNGEERAKGNILERFSAQQFPDLHSELNLSSLELGDSALYFCASSVATGSILGGYTFGSGTRLTVV.

This chain joins TRBV6-1 and TRBJ2-3; no clear D gene. The germline gives CDR1 MNHNS, CDR2 SASEGT. Trimming removed 6 bases at V and 2 bases at J, with 6 bases between. This CDR3 is built from 12 residues. The CDR3 bases are TGTGCCAGCAGCCGTCCCACAGATACGCAGTATTTT. Translated, it gives CASSRPTDTQYF.

J is TRBJ1-5 and V is TRBV27; D is ambiguous. The CDR3 contains 13 residues. Looked up from germline, CDR1 is MNHEY and CDR2 is SMNVEV (reference sequence). V lost 5 bases and J 7 bases, leaving 12 bases between the germline ends. CDR3 in amino acids: CASSRYAEQPQHF. The CDR3 nucleotides are TGTGCCAGCAGTCGTTATGCGGAACAGCCCCAGCATTTT.

CDR3 sequence: CASSSRTENTEAFF. CDR3 sequence (DNA): TGTGCCAGCTCATCTCGGACAGAGAACACTGAAGCTTTCTTT. V gene TRBV18 combines with J gene TRBJ1-1, with a possible D match to TRBD1 (6 bases). Germline CDR1 and CDR2: KGHSH and LQKENI. V was trimmed by 5 bases and J by 1 base, leaving 11 bases between them. The CDR3 is made up of 14 amino acids.